These T cell receptor beta chains were read from a single sample in a study of regulatory T cells in long-lasting Graves disease. MiXCR was run by TCRdb on the multiplex PCR reads, yielding one entry per CDR3 protein. The data contain hundreds of thousands of distinct CDR3 sequences, roughly 16% of them singletons. The same specimen was also included in a second study, on T cells in Graves' hyperthyroidism and ophthalmopathy.

Sequencing used peripheral blood mononuclear cells (PBMCs), obtained at new diagnosis, from a patient treated with antithyroid drugs. All receptors derive from a woman in her forties or fifties with Graves disease. The CDR3 runs from the conserved cysteine through the conserved F or W.

cdr3_length j_call v_call cdr3_aa
13 TRBJ1-6 TRBV11-3 CASSSFNNSPLHF
14 TRBJ1-5 TRBV7-2 CASSFTGAGQPQHF
15 TRBJ2-3 TRBV12-3/TRBV12-4 CASNPGRPRTDTQYF
15 TRBJ1-2 TRBV28 CASSNLRDRVDGYTF
14 TRBJ1-2 TRBV7-3 CASSPSGASGGYTF
18 TRBJ1-2 TRBV12-3/TRBV12-4 CASSLGQRGADRRYGYTF
14 TRBJ1-1 TRBV3-1 CASSRRGAGGEAFF
17 TRBJ2-5 TRBV4-1 CASSGDLAGGGGETQYF
13 TRBJ2-1 TRBV12-3/TRBV12-4 CASSPDSSDEQFF
14 TRBJ1-6 TRBV28 CASSLIGAGSPLHF
14 TRBJ2-2 TRBV12-3/TRBV12-4 CASTGARNTGELFF
14 TRBJ1-5 TRBV2 CASARQGPNQPQHF
17 TRBJ1-5 TRBV6-5 CASSYGEGQGVNQPQHF
15 TRBJ1-1 TRBV5-5 CASSLGTGSNTEAFF
11 TRBJ2-3 TRBV29-1 CSVFGGRTQYF
17 TRBJ2-1 TRBV7-3 CASSLRGGGAGNNEQFF
13 TRBJ1-1 TRBV6-5 CASSFRVSREAFF
13 TRBJ2-5 TRBV6-1 CASRRNGKETQYF
16 TRBJ2-1 TRBV7-3 CASSLTVGGTLNEQFF
13 TRBJ2-7 TRBV28 CASQEAGSYEQYF
11 TRBJ1-2 TRBV6-1 CATRQNYGYTF
14 TRBJ2-3 TRBV2 CASSESGGWDTQYF
15 TRBJ2-7 TRBV7-9 CASSSSGVVSYEQYF
15 TRBJ2-3 TRBV30 CAWSRLAGRTDTQYF
17 TRBJ1-1 TRBV19 CASSTGQGMIPNTEAFF
12 TRBJ1-1 TRBV18 CASSPGWAEAFF
15 TRBJ2-5 TRBV9 CASSASHGVLETQYF
13 TRBJ2-6 TRBV30 CAWGISGANVLTF
10 TRBJ2-7 TRBV19 CATTGNEQYF
14 TRBJ1-1 TRBV7-2 CASSLVGGITEAFF
12 TRBJ2-3 TRBV20-1 CSVTTVTDTQYF
16 TRBJ1-5 TRBV12-3/TRBV12-4 CASSMSRGFSNQPQHF
13 TRBJ2-3 TRBV2 CASLAGGTDTQYF
14 TRBJ1-5 TRBV28 CATHPTGSNQPQHF
16 TRBJ2-1 TRBV20-1 CSARATGGAVHNEQFF
16 TRBJ2-2 TRBV4-1 CASSHDQGVGTGELFF
15 TRBJ2-3 TRBV6-5 CASSFGTSDTDTQYF
17 TRBJ2-1 TRBV10-3 CAISDLGASGSYNEQFF
12 TRBJ1-1 TRBV29-1 CSVGHGNTEAFF
14 TRBJ2-2 TRBV6-2/TRBV6-3 CASGQGAGTGELFF
13 TRBJ2-3 TRBV5-1 CASSESTADTQYF
14 TRBJ2-2 TRBV7-2 CASSLGFSTGELFF